This T cell receptor (beta chain) was captured by sequencing in a study of glioma-infiltrating T cells. Germline lookup yields CDR1 SGHDT and CDR2 YYEEEE. This CDR3 is 13 amino acids long. V gave up 8 bases and J gave up 5 bases, with 16 bases separating them. Notes on the study in general: Gliomas, especially low-grade, showed above-expected tissue-blood divergence; non-neoplastic patients showed below. Tissue and blood shared very few CDR3 sequences.

The iRepertoire nested amplicon-rescue multiplex PCR amplified TCR alpha and beta CDR3s from RNA. Tissue mRNA or PBMC total RNA, about 90-450 ng, went into one-step reverse transcription and amplification. TCRdb passed the multiplex PCR reads through MiXCR, listing each CDR3 protein once. The sample has 84,000 or so distinct CDR3 sequences; around a quarter are singletons. With respect to this clonotype: Its antigen is unidentified.

The TCR originated in a human donor with low-grade glioma or glioblastoma, undergoing nonglioma brain surgery, or in good health (not recorded which). The chain recombines TRBV5-6 with TRBJ1-1, with D unclear. Sequenced input: glioma tissue, nonneoplastic brain tissue, or PBMCs (not recorded which). The CDR3 reads CASTVGGWTEAFF. In DNA, the CDR3 is TGTGCCAGTACCGTGGGAGGGTGGACTGAAGCTTTCTTT.